This entry lists 12 T cell receptor beta chains sequenced from one sample in a study of identical twins. TCRdb redid the calling of the 5' RACE reads with MiXCR, one entry per CDR3 protein. The sample has approximately 230,000 distinct CDR3 sequences, approximately 5.9% seen once. The data also belong to a second study, concerning T cells expressing NK-cell markers.

The specimen was CD8+ T cells sorted from blood. These receptors all stem from a woman aged 18-29 years in good health.

This clonotype was seen more than once but under ten times. The chain uses TRBV30 and TRBJ2-7; D gene unclear. The ends were cut back, 2 bases at V and 0 bases at J, with 8 bases in the middle. CDR3 length: 13 amino acids. Germline V gene lookup returns CDR1 GTSNPN and CDR2 SVGIG (reference sequence). CDR3 sequence (DNA): TGTGCCTGGAGTTCGGGCATCTCCTACGAGCAGTACTTC. Amino acid sequence: CAWSSGISYEQYF. The variable domain in full, completed from reference TRBV30 and TRBJ2-7, reads SQTIHQWPATLVQPVGSPLSLECTVEGTSNPNLYWYRQAAGRGLQLLFYSVGIGQISSEVPQNLSASRPQDRQFILSSKKLLLSDSGFYLCAWSSGISYEQYFGPGTRLTVT.

This rearrangement joins TRBV5-1 to TRBJ2-2; perhaps TRBD1 as D (5 bases). The CDR3 loop spans 15 amino acids. Between the trimmed V and J ends, which lost 1 base and 6 bases, there was a span of 13 bases. Germline lookup yields CDR1 SGHRS and CDR2 YFSETQ. CDR3 DNA sequence: TGCGCCAGCAGCTTGTCCAGGGAAGAGGCCGGGGAGCTGTTTTTT. Translation: CASSLSREEAGELFF.

The V gene is TRBV4-1, the J gene TRBJ2-1, with D uncertain. CDR1 is MGHRA and CDR2 is YSYEKL in the germline V gene. The CDR3 has 16 residues. The germline V and J ends were trimmed by 4 bases and 12 bases, with 25 bases remaining between them. The CDR3 coding sequence is TGCGCCAGCAGCCCTTCACCCCCCACGACCATTGTCGGGCAGTTCTTC. Amino acid sequence: CASSPSPPTTIVGQFF.

The chain employs TRBV20-1 and TRBJ1-5; 7 bases map to TRBD1. J was trimmed by 0 bases and V by 4 bases; bases with no gene match: 9. The CDR3 sequence is 16 residues long. CDR1 and CDR2 from the germline V gene are DFQATT and SNEGSKA (reference sequence). The CDR3 DNA follows: TGCAGTGCTACCAATGCGGGACAGCATAGCAATCAGCCCCAGCATTTT. It yields the protein CSATNAGQHSNQPQHF.

This clonotype was seen once. The chain has TRBV30 and TRBJ2-5, with TRBD1 identical over 12 bases. The germline V gene encodes CDR1 GTSNPN and CDR2 SVGIG (reference sequence). The CDR3 has 15 amino acids. V gave up 3 bases and J gave up 5 bases; unmatched junction bases: 7. CDR3 DNA sequence: TGTGCCTGGAGCCCGGGGACAGGGGGCCGGGAGACCCAGTACTTC. Amino acids: CAWSPGTGGRETQYF. The whole variable domain, filled in from reference TRBV30 and TRBJ2-5, reads SQTIHQWPATLVQPVGSPLSLECTVEGTSNPNLYWYRQAAGRGLQLLFYSVGIGQISSEVPQNLSASRPQDRQFILSSKKLLLSDSGFYLCAWSPGTGGRETQYFGPGTRLLVL.

This chain links TRBV5-1 with TRBJ2-5, with 8 bases identical to TRBD1. CDR1 is SGHRS and CDR2 is YFSETQ in the germline V gene. CDR3 length: 14 amino acids. The ends lost 3 bases at V and 3 bases at J; junction bases unmatched: 4. The CDR3 region is CASSSRQGKETQYF. The CDR3 nucleotides are TGCGCCAGCAGCTCGCGACAGGGGAAAGAGACCCAGTACTTC.

This clonotype was seen ten or more times. This CDR3 reads CSVVMVNTEAFF. For the CDR3, the DNA is TGCAGCGTTGTTATGGTCAACACTGAAGCTTTCTTT. The V and J genes are TRBV29-1 and TRBJ1-1; D not certain. With 4 bases removed from V and 2 bases from J, the gap between germline ends came to 8 bases. Per the germline V gene, CDR1 is SQVTM and CDR2 is ANQGSEA. The length of the CDR3 is 12 residues.

This clonotype was found many times. The chain uses TRBV7-9 and TRBJ1-1; D may be TRBD1 (5 bases). Trimming stripped 2 bases from V and 4 bases from J, with 17 bases between. CDR1 is SEHNR, CDR2 FQNEAQ, per germline (reference sequence). The CDR3 length is 16 residues. The CDR3 DNA reads TGTGCCAGCAGCTTACTCCGTGACGGTCAGGGCACTGAAGCTTTCTTT. It specifies CASSLLRDGQGTEAFF. Supplemented by reference TRBV7-9 and TRBJ1-1, the full variable domain reads DTGVSQNPRHKITKRGQNVTFRCDPISEHNRLYWYRQTLGQGPEFLTYFQNEAQLEKSRLLSDRFSAERPKGSFSTLEIQRTEQGDSAMYLCASSLLRDGQGTEAFFGQGTRLTVV.

This clonotype was found a few times. The V and J genes are TRBV27 and TRBJ1-1, with no clear D. The CDR3 spans 13 residues. Per germline, CDR1 MNHEY and CDR2 SMNVEV (reference sequence). Trimming removed 0 bases at V and 4 bases at J, with 6 bases between. Here the CDR3 DNA reads TGTGCCAGCAGTTTATCAGACTTCACTGAAGCTTTCTTT. Translation gives CASSLSDFTEAFF.

The genes are TRBV6-5 and TRBJ2-2; D is unclear. The CDR3 is 13 amino acids. In germline, CDR1 is MNHEY, CDR2 SVGAGI. Trimming removed 0 bases from V and 3 bases from J, with 2 bases in between. Here the CDR3 DNA reads TGTGCCAGCAGTTACTCCTACACCGGGGAGCTGTTTTTT. This translates into CASSYSYTGELFF.

This clonotype was recorded many times. The chain joins TRBV7-8 to TRBJ1-1; D unresolved. The CDR3 has 15 amino acids. CDR1 is SGHVS and CDR2 is FQNEAQ in the germline V gene. Trimming took off 2 bases at V and 1 base at J, with 11 bases between the two ends. CDR3 sequence reads: CASSLWATTNTEAFF. The CDR3 DNA reads TGTGCCAGCAGCTTATGGGCCACGACGAACACTGAAGCTTTCTTT.

This clonotype was counted at least ten times. The gene calls are TRBV12-3 or TRBV12-4 and TRBJ2-7; 12 bases agree with TRBD2. V was pared by 4 bases and J by 4 bases, with 8 bases of the junction left unmatched. This CDR3 is 16 amino acids long. The DNA for the CDR3 is TGTGCCAGCAGTTCGAGACTAGCGGGAGCAAGGTACGAGCAGTACTTC. It specifies CASSSRLAGARYEQYF.